This T cell receptor (beta chain) was obtained from a study of cytomegalovirus exposure and HLA in healthy donors. Findings of the study overall: Prior analysis indicated that the majority of TCR beta V segments exhibited productivity approximately 87% or approximately 30% of the time. For TCR beta chains, V- and J-gene trimming was later linked to a missense DCLRE1C variant.

60 Vbeta and 13 Jbeta primers were used in PCR. Assay used: immunoSEQ multiplex PCR; TCRdb lists only in-frame clones, some missing. This table has about 120,000 clones, about two thirds appearing once. The length of the CDR3 is 15 residues. Germline V gene sequence: CDR1 SGDLS, CDR2 YYNGEE. Concerning this clone itself: No antigen is known for it. Compared with germline, one end of the junction differs, possibly owing to a read error.

Sequencing used PBMCs. The receptor was isolated from a man aged 25-45 years in good health and CMV-seronegative. The chain carries TRBV9 and TRBJ2-2; D is perhaps TRBD2 (5 bases). CDR3 protein: CASSVLPSNTGELLF. The DNA of the CDR3 is TGTGCCAGCAGCGTACTCCCATCGAACACCGGGGAGCTGCTTTTT. Full variable domain (remainder filled in from reference TRBV9 and TRBJ2-2): DSGVTQTPKHLITATGQRVTLRCSPRSGDLSVYWYQQSLDQGLQFLIQYYNGEERAKGNILERFSAQQFPDLHSELNLSSLELGDSALYFCASSVLPSNTGELLFGEGSRLTVL.